These 15 T cell receptor beta chains were sequenced from one sample in a study of cytomegalovirus exposure and HLA in healthy donors. The study ran its PCR with 60 Vbeta and 13 Jbeta primers. The method was immunoSEQ multiplex PCR; TCRdb's version includes in-frame clones alone and lacks a portion of them. The sample holds over 150,000 clones; 60% to 80% are singletons and the top ten take about 3.8%. Specimen: PBMCs. The origin of the receptors is a young man in good health and CMV-seropositive.

The rearrangement uses TRBV27 and TRBJ2-7; TRBD2 agrees at 13 bases. Germline lookup yields CDR1 MNHEY and CDR2 SMNVEV (reference sequence). CDR3 length: 16 amino acids. V dropped 4 bases and J dropped 1; count of bases not matched to a gene: 4. Here the CDR3 DNA reads TGTGCCAGCAGTTCGCCGGGACTAGCGGGGTCCTACGAGCAGTACTTC. Its translation: CASSSPGLAGSYEQYF.

The count of this clone is one. This chain joins TRBV29-1 and TRBJ1-6; no clear D. CDR1 is SQVTM and CDR2 is ANQGSEA in the germline V gene. V lost 3 bases, J lost 10 bases, and 13 bases lay in between. The CDR3 contains 13 residues. CDR3 coding DNA: TGCAGCGTTGATTTCGGGTCTGACTCACCCCTCCACTTT. It is translated as CSVDFGSDSPLHF.

In nucleotides, the CDR3 is TGTGCCTGGAGTTCTCAGGGAACTCAGCCCCAGCATTTT. Protein product: CAWSSQGTQPQHF. The gene calls are TRBV30 and TRBJ1-5; the D gene is possibly TRBD1 (5 bases). Trimming pared 2 bases from V and 6 bases from J, leaving 11 bases between. CDR3 length equals 13 residues. CDR1 and CDR2 (germline): GTSNPN, SVGIG (reference sequence).

The chain has TRBV9 and TRBJ2-1; D uncertain. V was clipped by 0 bases and J by 8 bases, with 6 bases between them. Per the germline V gene, CDR1 is SGDLS and CDR2 is YYNGEE. There are 12 residues in the CDR3. As DNA, the CDR3 is TGTGCCAGCAGCGTAGGATCGGATGAGCAGTTCTTC. This sequence encodes CASSVGSDEQFF.

J is TRBJ1-6 and V is TRBV27; 9 bases fit TRBD1. The J segment lost 3 bases and the V segment lost 5 bases, leaving 5 bases of the junction unmatched. This CDR3 has 16 residues. CDR1 is MNHEY and CDR2 is SMNVEV in the germline V gene (reference sequence). CDR3 nucleotides: TGTGCCAGCAGTCCCGACAGGGGGGTCTATAATTCACCCCTCCACTTT. Protein sequence: CASSPDRGVYNSPLHF.

The rearrangement links TRBV30 to TRBJ1-1; D remains unclear. The CDR3 is made up of 11 amino acids. CDR1 GTSNPN and CDR2 SVGIG come from the germline V gene (reference sequence). V lost 0 bases and J lost 8, with 7 bases in between. CDR3 sequence reads: CAWSVEAEAFF. The CDR3 nucleotides read TGTGCCTGGAGTGTAGAGGCAGAAGCTTTCTTT.

The sample holds a few counts of this clone. The genes are TRBV7-9 and TRBJ1-6, with D maybe TRBD1 (6 bases). The CDR3 length is 14 residues. V was cut by 2 bases and J by 9 bases, with 11 bases left in between. Germline V CDR1 and CDR2: SEHNR, FQNEAQ (reference sequence). The CDR3 DNA reads as TGTGCCAGCAGCTTAACGGGGGGGGCTTCACCCCTCCACTTT. Protein sequence: CASSLTGGASPLHF.

The chain employs TRBV27 and TRBJ1-2; TRBD1 aligns across 8 bases. Unmatched junction bases numbered 0, after V lost 6 bases and J lost 0 bases. This CDR3 region has 13 residues. Looked up from germline, CDR1 is MNHEY and CDR2 is SMNVEV (reference sequence). CDR3 protein: CASRQGANYGYTF. CDR3 sequence (DNA): TGTGCCAGCAGACAGGGGGCTAACTATGGCTACACCTTC.

The gene calls are TRBV5-6 and TRBJ2-1; D is perhaps TRBD1 (6 bases). V was shortened by 1 base and J by 6 bases, with 20 bases between the two germline ends. The CDR3 runs to 17 residues. Germline V gene data show CDR1 as SGHDT and CDR2 as YYEEEE. This chain's CDR3 is CASSLIRDTTGSNEQFF. The CDR3 region has the DNA TGTGCCAGCAGCTTGATCCGGGACACCACTGGTAGCAATGAGCAGTTCTTC.

The chain combines TRBV27 with TRBJ2-7; D might be TRBD2 (6 bases). Germline loops: CDR1 MNHEY, CDR2 SMNVEV (reference sequence). The CDR3 contains 15 residues. Trimming shortened V by 5 bases and J by 1 base, and 15 bases separated the two germline ends. For the CDR3, the DNA is TGTGCCAGCAGTCCACCCCCGGGACTTTCCTACGAGCAGTACTTC. Protein product: CASSPPPGLSYEQYF.

The gene calls are TRBV2 and TRBJ2-3; D is undetermined. Looked up from germline, CDR1 is SNHLY and CDR2 is FYNNEI. Trimming stripped 6 bases from V and 3 bases from J, with 10 bases between. This CDR3 contains 13 residues. CDR3 sequence: CASRTTGTDTQYF. The CDR3 coding sequence is TGTGCCAGCAGAACAACGGGTACAGATACGCAGTATTTT.

This clone was counted a few times. The V gene is TRBV7-9, the J gene TRBJ1-2, with a tentative D call TRBD1 (6 bases). The V and J ends lost 2 bases and 6 bases respectively, with 13 bases between them. This CDR3 comprises 14 residues. Germline-derived CDR1 and CDR2 are SEHNR and FQNEAQ (reference sequence). The CDR3 loop reads CASSLSQGSDGYTF. The CDR3 bases are TGTGCCAGCAGCTTATCACAGGGTTCGGATGGCTACACCTTC. Full variable domain (rest looked up from reference TRBV7-9 and TRBJ1-2): DTGVSQNPRHKITKRGQNVTFRCDPISEHNRLYWYRQTLGQGPEFLTYFQNEAQLEKSRLLSDRFSAERPKGSFSTLEIQRTEQGDSAMYLCASSLSQGSDGYTFGSGTRLTVV.

V gene TRBV7-2 combines with J gene TRBJ2-5; 7 nucleotides align to TRBD1. With V trimmed by 4 bases and J by 4 bases, 3 bases remained unmatched. Germline CDR1 is SGHTA and CDR2 is FQGNSA. The length of the CDR3 is 13 residues. This CDR3 is CASSWNRGETQYF. CDR3 DNA: TGTGCCAGCAGCTGGAACAGGGGAGAGACCCAGTACTTC.

The chain has TRBV7-2 and TRBJ2-3; 14 nucleotides line up with TRBD2. Germline assignment: CDR1 SGHTA and CDR2 FQGNSA. V lost 5 bases to trimming and J lost 10 bases; unmatched junction nucleotides: 5. This CDR3 region has 14 residues. The chain's CDR3 is CASSTPGLAGAQYF. In DNA form, the CDR3 reads TGTGCCAGCAGCACACCGGGACTAGCGGGGGCGCAGTATTTT.

CDR3 coding DNA: TGCAGCGTTGAACCCCAGGGGCAATCCTACGAGCAGTACTTC. It specifies CSVEPQGQSYEQYF. The chain couples TRBV29-1 to TRBJ2-7; D perhaps matches TRBD1 (6 bases). Looked up from germline, CDR1 is SQVTM and CDR2 is ANQGSEA. V was clipped by 2 bases and J by 1 base, with 12 bases between them. CDR3 length: 14 amino acids.